Below, 16 T cell receptor beta chains from the same sample are listed, as sequenced in a study of blood T cell repertoires in COVID-19 (dated by TCRdb to the early 2020s). To prepare the library, the immunoSEQ multiplex PCR assay was applied. Entries here come from immuneACCESS through TCRdb and include only in-frame sequences with V and J called. Some clones fail to appear in such tables; in the studies checked, an unresolved V gene covers under half of the shortfall, and the cause of the remainder is unknown. Within this sample are roughly 140,000 clones, with around 81% of them counted one time only. The top ten hold 3% of the sample. Sequencing was performed on peripheral blood. The source is a woman in her forties with active or convalescent COVID-19.

The chain combines TRBV6-5 with TRBJ1-4, with 9 bases aligning to TRBD1. Looked up from germline, CDR1 is MNHEY and CDR2 is SVGAGI. V shed 6 bases and J 5 bases; nucleotides not matched to a gene: 7. The CDR3 has 15 amino acids. The CDR3 region is CASSQYRGQNEKLFF. DNA for the CDR3: TGTGCCAGCAGCCAATACAGGGGGCAGAATGAAAAACTGTTTTTT.

V and J are TRBV18 and TRBJ2-7; TRBD2 might be the D (5 bases). CDR3 length: 14 residues. With 4 bases removed from V and 4 bases from J, the gap between germline ends came to 14 bases. Germline values: CDR1 KGHSH, CDR2 LQKENI. This CDR3 reads CASSLDGEGYEQYF. The CDR3, as DNA: TGTGCCAGCTCACTGGACGGGGAAGGGTACGAGCAGTACTTC.

The chain employs TRBV12-3 or TRBV12-4 and TRBJ1-5; D is perhaps TRBD1 (6 bases). The ends were cut back, 4 bases at V and 2 bases at J, with 6 bases in the middle. CDR3 size: 13 residues. CDR3 nucleotide sequence: TGTGCCAGCAGTTGGACAGGCAATCAGCCCCAGCATTTT. Translated, it gives CASSWTGNQPQHF.

In its sample, this clone was seen a few times. The DNA of the CDR3 is TGTGCCAGCAGCGTAATACAGGATGAAGCTTTCTTT. This sequence encodes CASSVIQDEAFF. The V and J genes are TRBV7-9 and TRBJ1-1; a possible D gene is TRBD1 (5 bases). The CDR3 runs to 12 residues. V gave up 5 bases and J gave up 7 bases, with 11 bases separating them. CDR1 and CDR2 from the germline V gene are SEHNR and FQNEAQ (reference sequence).

This clone is termed medium-sized. This chain connects TRBV6-1 to TRBJ1-3, with a tentative D call TRBD1 (5 bases). The CDR3 runs 14 residues. The V end was cut by 3 bases, the J end by 4 bases, with 10 bases between. CDR1 MNHNS and CDR2 SASEGT come from the germline V gene. CDR3 DNA sequence: TGTGCCAGCAGTGATTGGGGGAGGGGAAACACCATATATTTT. Translation gives CASSDWGRGNTIYF.

The chain couples TRBV28 to TRBJ1-4; possibly TRBD1 for D (5 bases). The CDR3 runs 17 residues. The germline V and J ends were trimmed by 5 bases and 3 bases, with 19 bases remaining between them. The germline V gene encodes CDR1 MDHEN and CDR2 SYDVKM. For the CDR3, the DNA is TGTGCCAGCAGTCATGGTTTCAGACAGTCTGCTAATGAAAAACTGTTTTTT. It is translated as CASSHGFRQSANEKLFF.

The rearrangement joins TRBV28 to TRBJ1-5; D may be TRBD1 (6 bases). V was trimmed by 3 bases and J by 5 bases, leaving 11 bases between them. This CDR3 has 14 amino acids. Germline values: CDR1 MDHEN, CDR2 SYDVKM. The CDR3 protein is CASSLATGDQPQHF. The CDR3 DNA reads as TGTGCCAGCAGTTTGGCGACAGGCGATCAGCCCCAGCATTTT.

There are a few counts of this clone. The CDR3 spells CASSLVDNNPKEQYF. As DNA, the CDR3 is TGTGCCAGCAGTCTAGTGGACAATAATCCGAAGGAGCAGTACTTC. The rearrangement joins TRBV28 to TRBJ2-7; perhaps TRBD1 as D (5 bases). This CDR3 spans 15 amino acids. Germline CDR1 MDHEN, CDR2 SYDVKM. V was cut by 5 bases and J by 7 bases, with 21 bases left in between.

This clone was detected only a few times. The chain employs TRBV11-2 and TRBJ2-1, with 13 bases fitting TRBD2. V was pared by 5 bases and J by 8 bases, with 6 bases of the junction left unmatched. Germline values: CDR1 SGHAT, CDR2 FQNNGV. The CDR3 sequence is 15 residues long. The CDR3 is CASSHRTSGGDEQFF. DNA for the CDR3: TGTGCCAGCAGCCATAGGACTAGCGGGGGAGATGAGCAGTTCTTC.

The chain links TRBV24-1 to TRBJ1-3; D is unresolved. The germline gives CDR1 KGHDR, CDR2 SFDVKD. V was trimmed by 9 bases and J by 0 bases, leaving 5 bases between them. This CDR3 has 12 amino acids. The CDR3 reads CATESSGNTIYF. The DNA for the CDR3 is TGTGCCACCGAGAGCTCTGGAAACACCATATATTTT.

The genes are TRBV11-3 and TRBJ2-7; perhaps TRBD1 as D (6 bases). Germline CDR1 and CDR2: SGHNT and YENEEA. The CDR3 extends over 13 amino acids. The V and J ends lost 5 bases and 5 bases respectively, with 13 bases between them. The CDR3 DNA is TGTGCCAGCAGCCATCAACAGGGCCACGAGCAGTACTTC. Translated, it gives CASSHQQGHEQYF. The complete variable domain, with remaining parts taken from reference TRBV11-3 and TRBJ2-7, reads EAGVVQSPRYKIIEKKQPVAFWCNPISGHNTLYWYLQNLGQGPELLIRYENEEAVDDSQLPKDRFSAERLKGVDSTLKIQPAELGDSAVYLCASSHQQGHEQYFGPGTRLTVT.

This rearrangement joins TRBV14 to TRBJ1-4, with 7 bases that match TRBD1. This CDR3 contains 17 residues. Germline V gives CDR1 SGHDN, CDR2 FVKESK. The trim removed 3 bases at V and 2 bases at J, leaving 9 bases unmatched. In DNA form, the CDR3 reads TGTGCCAGCAGCCACCCGAAAACAGGGGTTACTAATGAAAAACTGTTTTTT. Amino acid sequence: CASSHPKTGVTNEKLFF.

This clone was detected only a few times. The chain is built from TRBV4-1 and TRBJ1-3; no clear D gene. The V and J ends lost 8 bases and 4 bases respectively, with 18 bases between them. Germline loops: CDR1 MGHRA, CDR2 YSYEKL. CDR3 length: 15 amino acids. CDR3 in amino acids: CASSAEGGLGNTIYF. DNA for the CDR3: TGCGCCAGCTCCGCTGAGGGAGGGCTCGGAAACACCATATATTTT.

V gene TRBV5-1 combines with J gene TRBJ2-2, with 10 bases that match TRBD1. The length of the CDR3 is 16 residues. Unmatched junction bases numbered 10, after V lost 6 bases and J lost 5 bases. Per the germline V gene, CDR1 is SGHRS and CDR2 is YFSETQ. CDR3 region: CASTRQGAVETGELFF. DNA of the CDR3: TGCGCCAGCACCCGACAGGGGGCGGTGGAAACCGGGGAGCTGTTTTTT.

This clone was recorded only once. The V gene is TRBV18, the J gene TRBJ1-2, with 8 bases identical to TRBD1. Germline values: CDR1 KGHSH, CDR2 LQKENI. The CDR3 is 15 amino acids. The V segment lost 2 bases and the J segment 4 bases; nucleotides outside the gene matches: 6. The CDR3 region is CASSPGTGGFYGYTF. CDR3 DNA sequence: TGTGCCAGCTCACCAGGGACAGGAGGATTCTATGGCTACACCTTC.

The V call is TRBV6-5, the J call TRBJ2-7; D is perhaps TRBD1 (5 bases). The V and J ends lost 6 bases and 0 bases respectively, with 12 bases between them. The length of the CDR3 is 14 residues. The germline V gene has CDR1 MNHEY and CDR2 SVGAGI. The CDR3 bases are TGTGCCAGCAGGCCACTCGACAGCTCCTACGAGCAGTACTTC. It is translated as CASRPLDSSYEQYF.